This T cell receptor beta chain was identified during a study of molecular identifiers for immune sequencing clone quantification. This clonotype has a count of ten or more. Its cognate antigen is unknown. The CDR3 is 15 residues long. The V segment lost 6 bases and the J segment 3 bases; nucleotides outside the gene matches: 10. Germline-derived CDR1 and CDR2 are DFQATT and SNEGSKA (reference sequence). Methods described previously, with TCR primers listed, were used for bulk TCR libraries. TCRdb ran MiXCR on the PCR reads and lists one entry per CDR3 protein. The top ten clones hold roughly 0.9% of a sample with some 650,000 distinct CDR3 sequences, just under 20% of them seen once. Findings and limits, study-wide: Among effectors, clones above 20 RNA copies held over 97% of molecules; among naive cells, under 1%. Reports indicate spiked Jurkat TCR RNA from one cell could be found among about 1.1 million naive cells.

Naive CD8 T cell sorting was performed on the CD8+CD4-CCR7+CD45RA+ phenotype. V is TRBV20-1 and J is TRBJ2-7, with 11 bases lining up with TRBD2. The receptor was isolated from a human donor in good health. Some libraries in this study had Jurkat cell RNA spiked in. Sequences were obtained from naive CD8+ T cells from blood, with Jurkat cell RNA spiked in. The sample's subset: FACS-sorted CD8+CD4-CCR7+CD45RA+ naive T cells. For the CDR3, the DNA is TGCAGTGCCCGTATTGGGACTAGCGGAAGCTACGAGCAGTACTTC. Translation: CSARIGTSGSYEQYF.